Below are 23 T cell receptor beta chains sequenced from a single sample in a study of technical replicates of blood from several donors. Here immunoSEQ multiplex PCR was the method, and the copy in TCRdb shows in-frame clones only, minus some. In the table there are about 16,000 clones, approximately 90% of which are singletons. Sequences were obtained from PBMCs. These receptors were collected from a human donor in good health.

This chain joins TRBV19 and TRBJ2-3, with no clear D. CDR3 length equals 13 residues. Germline CDR1 and CDR2: LNHDA and SQIVND (reference sequence). Trimming left V 4 bases short and J 4 bases short, with 9 bases between. The CDR3 is CASSNGRADTQYF. In DNA, the CDR3 is TGTGCCAGTAGTAACGGCCGGGCAGATACGCAGTATTTT.

This clone showed up just a few times. The V and J genes are TRBV28 and TRBJ2-7, with TRBD2 as a possible D gene (7 bases). Germline V gives CDR1 MDHEN, CDR2 SYDVKM. The CDR3 extends over 15 amino acids. V lost 2 bases, J lost 2 bases, and 13 bases lay in between. Here the CDR3 DNA reads TGTGCCAGCAGTTTAGGGGAGGGGGGCCCCTACGAGCAGTACTTC. It is translated as CASSLGEGGPYEQYF.

This chain joins TRBV27 and TRBJ2-1; 7 bases are a match to TRBD2. The CDR3 has 14 residues. V shed 6 bases, J shed 2 bases, and the junction held 4 bases outside the gene matches. Germline V gene sequence: CDR1 MNHEY, CDR2 SMNVEV (reference sequence). CDR3 sequence: CASSSSGPYNEQFF. The CDR3, as DNA: TGTGCCAGCAGCTCTAGCGGACCCTACAATGAGCAGTTCTTC.

This chain links TRBV7-9 with TRBJ2-5; TRBD2 agrees at 12 bases. The CDR3 is 14 residues long. Germline V gene lookup returns CDR1 SEHNR and CDR2 FQNEAQ (reference sequence). Unmatched junction bases numbered 1, after V lost 4 bases and J lost 4 bases. The CDR3: CASSSSGRAETQYF. The CDR3 nucleotides are TGTGCCAGCAGCTCTAGCGGGAGGGCAGAGACCCAGTACTTC.

This chain joins TRBV20-1 and TRBJ1-2; a weak D match, TRBD1 (5 bases). CDR3 length: 11 amino acids. Trimming removed 5 bases at V and 9 bases at J, with 13 bases between. Per germline, CDR1 DFQATT and CDR2 SNEGSKA (reference sequence). The CDR3 nucleotides read TGCAGTGCTCCCGGGACTCTCAGCTACACCTTC. Amino acids: CSAPGTLSYTF.

J is TRBJ2-1 and V is TRBV18; 9 nucleotides align to TRBD2. Trimming took 0 bases from V and 5 from J; bases not matched to a gene: 5. CDR1 is KGHSH and CDR2 is LQKENI in the germline V gene. This CDR3 has 16 residues. The CDR3, as DNA: TGTGCCAGCTCACCACCGGCAGGACTAGCGAACAATGAGCAGTTCTTC. This gives the protein CASSPPAGLANNEQFF.

V is TRBV5-1 and J is TRBJ2-5; 7 bases map to TRBD1. J was trimmed by 5 bases and V by 0 bases; bases with no gene match: 4. The CDR3 extends over 14 amino acids. CDR1 is SGHRS and CDR2 is YFSETQ in the germline V gene. CDR3 DNA: TGCGCCAGCAGCTTGGGACAGGGAAGGGAGACCCAGTACTTC. It translates to CASSLGQGRETQYF.

The CDR3 DNA is TGTGCCAGCAGTTACGGGGGCCCCCCAAATGGCTACACCTTC. Protein sequence: CASSYGGPPNGYTF. The V gene is TRBV6-5, the J gene TRBJ1-2; D possibly corresponds to TRBD1 (6 bases). With 2 bases removed from V and 6 bases from J, the gap between germline ends came to 13 bases. The CDR3 runs 14 residues. Germline V CDR1 and CDR2: MNHEY, SVGAGI.

The CDR3 loop is CAISPAGLVEQYF. In DNA form, the CDR3 reads TGTGCCATCAGTCCAGCGGGGTTGGTCGAGCAGTACTTC. This sequence joins TRBV10-3 and TRBJ2-7, with TRBD2 matching 7 bases. Germline V gene sequence: CDR1 ENHRY, CDR2 SYGVKD. Losses at the gene ends were 5 bases for V and 6 bases for J; bases not matched to a gene: 7. This CDR3 has 13 amino acids.

The chain has TRBV19 and TRBJ2-1, with D perhaps TRBD2 (5 bases). The germline V gene has CDR1 LNHDA and CDR2 SQIVND (reference sequence). The CDR3 totals 13 residues. V dropped 2 bases and J dropped 9 bases, with 11 bases sitting between them. The CDR3 sequence: CASSINLEGEQFF. The CDR3 nucleotides read TGTGCCAGTAGTATAAATCTAGAGGGTGAGCAGTTCTTC.

This clone was detected only once. The chain uses TRBV11-2 and TRBJ2-5; 9 bases are a match to TRBD1. The ends lost 5 bases at V and 5 bases at J; junction bases unmatched: 9. Germline V gene data show CDR1 as SGHAT and CDR2 as FQNNGV. The CDR3 covers 15 residues. The chain's CDR3 is CASSLMDRGGETQYF. CDR3 bases: TGTGCCAGCAGCCTCATGGACAGGGGCGGGGAGACCCAGTACTTC.

V usage is TRBV2 and J usage is TRBJ1-1; no definite D call. CDR1 and CDR2 (germline): SNHLY, FYNNEI. CDR3 length: 13 amino acids. V lost 8 bases and J 0 bases, leaving 10 bases between the germline ends. CDR3 amino acids: CASRNYMNTEAFF. The CDR3 region has the DNA TGTGCCAGCCGAAATTACATGAACACTGAAGCTTTCTTT.

The rearrangement uses TRBV6-5 and TRBJ2-7; TRBD2 might be the D (6 bases). V shed 0 bases and J shed 6 bases, with 12 bases lying between them. This CDR3 is 14 amino acids long. In germline, CDR1 is MNHEY, CDR2 SVGAGI. The CDR3 nucleotides are TGTGCCAGCAGTTACTCGATCGGGGGAGGCGAGCAGTACTTC. This encodes CASSYSIGGGEQYF.

The CDR3 DNA follows: TGCAGCGTTGGTTGGAGATCAGATACGCAGTATTTT. This translates into CSVGWRSDTQYF. The rearrangement uses TRBV29-1 and TRBJ2-3; D uncertain. CDR3 length equals 12 residues. Germline V gene lookup returns CDR1 SQVTM and CDR2 ANQGSEA. V was cut by 4 bases and J by 4 bases, with 9 bases left in between.

This clone appeared a single time. The chain is built from TRBV4-1 and TRBJ2-3; D is ambiguous. This CDR3 is 14 amino acids long. The V gene lost 0 bases and the J gene lost 1 base, with 5 bases spanning the gap. Germline CDR1 and CDR2: MGHRA and YSYEKL. DNA of the CDR3: TGCGCCAGCAGCCAAGAGGGCGGCACAGATACGCAGTATTTT. It is translated as CASSQEGGTDTQYF.

CDR3 sequence: CASSLGGNTDTQYF. The CDR3 DNA reads TGTGCCAGCAGCTTAGGCGGGAATACAGATACGCAGTATTTT. The rearrangement uses TRBV11-2 and TRBJ2-3; D is perhaps TRBD2 (6 bases). Germline loops: CDR1 SGHAT, CDR2 FQNNGV. The CDR3 runs to 14 residues. The V gene lost 1 base and the J gene lost 3 bases, with 8 bases spanning the gap. The variable domain in full, completed from reference TRBV11-2 and TRBJ2-3, reads EAGVAQSPRYKIIEKRQSVAFWCNPISGHATLYWYQQILGQGPKLLIQFQNNGVVDDSQLPKDRFSAERLKGVDSTLKIQPAKLEDSAVYLCASSLGGNTDTQYFGPGTRLTVL.

The V call is TRBV15, the J call TRBJ1-5; D gene uncertain. The CDR3 covers 15 residues. Germline-derived CDR1 and CDR2 are LNHNV and YYDKDF (reference sequence). Trimming removed 0 bases from V and 1 base from J, with 7 bases in between. The CDR3 sequence is CATSREVGSNQPQHF. CDR3 coding DNA: TGTGCCACCAGCAGAGAGGTGGGCAGCAATCAGCCCCAGCATTTT. The full variable domain, with the rest looked up from reference TRBV15 and TRBJ1-5, is DAMVIQNPRYQVTQFGKPVTLSCSQTLNHNVMYWYQQKSSQAPKLLFHYYDKDFNNEADTPDNFQSRRPNTSFCFLDIRSPGLGDTAMYLCATSREVGSNQPQHFGDGTRLSIL.

This clone appeared once. This chain joins TRBV5-4 and TRBJ1-1, with D uncertain. Germline CDR1 reads SGHNT; CDR2 reads YYREEE (reference sequence). This CDR3 region has 14 residues. V was clipped by 3 bases and J by 4 bases, with 13 bases between them. DNA for the CDR3: TGTGCCAGCAGCTGGGGTCGCGGGCCCACTGAAGCTTTCTTT. As protein: CASSWGRGPTEAFF.

The CDR3 bases are TGTGCCAGTAGCGACCTAGCGGGAGTTCACGAGCAGTACTTC. Its translation is CASSDLAGVHEQYF. The chain joins TRBV19 to TRBJ2-7; 10 bases align to TRBD2. Per germline, CDR1 LNHDA and CDR2 SQIVND (reference sequence). The V and J ends lost 6 bases and 5 bases, in that order; junction bases with no gene match: 7. This CDR3 contains 14 residues.

The chain uses TRBV28 and TRBJ2-7; TRBD2 matches at 15 bases. Losses at the gene ends were 8 bases for V and 7 bases for J; bases not matched to a gene: 9. Germline V CDR1 and CDR2: MDHEN, SYDVKM. This CDR3 has 15 residues. The CDR3 sequence: CASAGLAGGPGEQYF. CDR3 DNA sequence: TGTGCCAGCGCCGGACTAGCGGGAGGGCCGGGTGAGCAGTACTTC.

V is TRBV5-6 and J is TRBJ2-7, with D tentatively TRBD2 (6 bases). Germline V gives CDR1 SGHDT, CDR2 YYEEEE. V dropped 2 bases and J dropped 3 bases, with 15 bases sitting between them. The CDR3 covers 15 residues. This CDR3 is CASSFLGMGGYEQYF. CDR3 DNA: TGTGCCAGCAGCTTCCTCGGGATGGGGGGCTACGAGCAGTACTTC. Variable domain in full (rest from reference TRBV5-6 and TRBJ2-7): DAGVTQSPTHLIKTRGQQVTLRCSPKSGHDTVSWYQQALGQGPQFIFQYYEEEERQRGNFPDRFSGHQFPNYSSELNVNALLLGDSALYLCASSFLGMGGYEQYFGPGTRLTVT.

V usage is TRBV9 and J usage is TRBJ2-5; 7 nucleotides line up with TRBD2. The V and J ends lost 0 bases and 2 bases, in that order; junction bases with no gene match: 4. The CDR3 totals 15 residues. In germline, CDR1 is SGDLS, CDR2 YYNGEE. CDR3 nucleotides: TGTGCCAGCAGCGTAGGTCTAGCGGATCAAGAGACCCAGTACTTC. It specifies CASSVGLADQETQYF.

This clone was detected once. The chain couples TRBV4-1 to TRBJ2-5, with D tentatively TRBD2 (6 bases). This CDR3 region has 14 residues. From germline, CDR1 is MGHRA and CDR2 YSYEKL. Trimming stripped 1 base from V and 5 bases from J, with 11 bases between. Here the CDR3 DNA reads TGCGCCAGCAGCCAAGTGGGGCTAGCGGAGACCCAGTACTTC. Protein sequence: CASSQVGLAETQYF.